What follows is one TCR beta chain and its context. Its antigen is unknown. The entry originates in a study of response to subunit inactivated influenza vaccine. TCRdb processed the RT-PCR reads anew with MiXCR; each CDR3 protein has one entry. The data hold about 780,000 distinct CDR3 sequences, with roughly 20% observed a single time. CDR1 is LNHNV and CDR2 is YYDKDF in the germline V gene (reference sequence). V was clipped by 6 bases and J by 2 bases; unmatched bases: 9. The CDR3 is 15 amino acids. Study conclusions and caveats: Authors suggested few new T cells are recruited by each seasonal influenza vaccination.

This sample comprised PBMCs from blood, obtained 5 days after vaccination. This clonotype was obtained from a man in his forties or fifties who received an inactivated influenza vaccine. This sequence joins TRBV15 and TRBJ2-7, with TRBD1 matching 8 bases. The CDR3 coding sequence is TGTGCCACCAGTACAGGGACAGGTTTTACCTACGAGCAGTACTTC. Its translation: CATSTGTGFTYEQYF.